The present T cell receptor beta chain was sequenced within a study of cytomegalovirus exposure and HLA in healthy donors. Despite likely unrecorded immune exposures, the donors were nominally healthy at the time of sampling. Broader study findings: In a later analysis, donors in an Asian-associated ancestry cluster reportedly had fewer N-insertions in productive TCRs than the cohort mean. The study flagged roughly 150 TCR beta chains as cytomegalovirus-associated. An analysis that was carried out later associated some 17,000 TCR beta sequences with HLA alleles at 0.05 false discovery rate.

Germline trimming cut 1 base from V and 4 bases from J; bases unmatched to any gene: 5. Looked up from germline, CDR1 is SGHRS and CDR2 is YFSETQ. The CDR3 is made up of 16 amino acids. Notes on this clone: Its target is unknown.

PCR amplification relied on 60 Vbeta primers (plus 13 Jbeta primers). The method was immunoSEQ multiplex PCR; TCRdb's version includes in-frame clones alone and lacks a portion of them. This sample carries roughly 200,000 clones, approximately 78% of them seen once, and the ten largest clones take 2.7%. This sequence joins TRBV5-1 and TRBJ1-3, with 10 bases fitting TRBD1. The clonotype originates from a woman aged 40 to 49 in good health and CMV-seronegative. The specimen was PBMCs. The CDR3 nucleotides read TGCGCCAGCAGCTTGACGGGACAGGGGACAGGAAACACCATATATTTT. Protein product: CASSLTGQGTGNTIYF.